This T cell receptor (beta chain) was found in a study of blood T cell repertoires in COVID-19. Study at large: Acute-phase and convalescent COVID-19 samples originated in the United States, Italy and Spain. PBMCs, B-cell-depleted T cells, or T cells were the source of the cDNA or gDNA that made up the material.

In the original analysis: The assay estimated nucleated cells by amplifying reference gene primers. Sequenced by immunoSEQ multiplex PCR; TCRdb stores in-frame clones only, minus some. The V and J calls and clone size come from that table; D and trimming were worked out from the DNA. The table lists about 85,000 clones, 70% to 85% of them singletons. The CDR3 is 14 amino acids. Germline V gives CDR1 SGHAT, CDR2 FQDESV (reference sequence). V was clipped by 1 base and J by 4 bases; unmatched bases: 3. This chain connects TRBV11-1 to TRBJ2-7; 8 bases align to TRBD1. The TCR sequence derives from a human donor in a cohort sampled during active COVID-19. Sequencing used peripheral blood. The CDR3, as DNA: TGTGCCAGCAGCTTAGAAGACAGGGGATACGAGCAGTACTTC. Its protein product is CASSLEDRGYEQYF.